The 20 T cell receptor beta chains given below trace back to one sample, sequenced in a study of blood T cell repertoires in COVID-19. Sequencing was performed with immunoSEQ multiplex PCR; in TCRdb, only in-frame clones are kept and a portion is missing. The data show roughly 24,000 clones, around 86% seen once. Sequenced sample: peripheral blood. These receptors were collected from a woman older than 75 with acute or convalescent COVID-19.

CDR3 sequence: CASSSTGAAAFF. In nucleotides, the CDR3 is TGTGCCAGCAGCTCAACAGGGGCGGCGGCTTTCTTT. This chain joins TRBV7-2 and TRBJ1-1, with 7 bases that match TRBD1. CDR3 length: 12 residues. Trimming removed 4 bases from V and 11 bases from J; junction bases left unmatched: 7. The germline V gene has CDR1 SGHTA and CDR2 FQGNSA.

This clone turned up a few times. The J gene is TRBJ1-6, the V gene TRBV18; D ambiguous. Trimming shortened V by 4 bases and J by 14 bases, and 15 bases separated the two germline ends. This CDR3 is 13 amino acids long. CDR1 is KGHSH and CDR2 is LQKENI in the germline V gene. Here the CDR3 DNA reads TGTGCCAGCTCACTTGGACGGGAATTCACCCTCCACTTT. Its protein is CASSLGREFTLHF. The full variable domain, with the rest looked up from reference TRBV18 and TRBJ1-6, is NAGVMQNPRHLVRRRGQEARLRCSPMKGHSHVYWYRQLPEEGLKFMVYLQKENIIDESGMPKERFSAEFPKEGPSILRIQQVVRGDSAAYFCASSLGREFTLHFGNGTRLTVT.

This clone was detected once. The chain joins TRBV19 to TRBJ1-1, with 8 bases matching TRBD1. Germline V CDR1 and CDR2: LNHDA, SQIVND (reference sequence). Trimming cost V 2 bases and J 5 bases; bases outside gene matches: 7. This CDR3 has 15 residues. The CDR3 here is CASSIPGQEVTEAFF. DNA of the CDR3: TGTGCCAGTAGTATACCGGGACAGGAGGTTACTGAAGCTTTCTTT.

This clone was found once. The chain has TRBV5-1 and TRBJ1-1; 8 bases fit TRBD1. The trim removed 4 bases at V and 3 bases at J, leaving 2 bases unmatched. The CDR3 has 13 amino acids. Germline V gives CDR1 SGHRS, CDR2 YFSETQ. The CDR3 spells CASSVQGDTEAFF. CDR3 DNA: TGCGCCAGCAGCGTACAGGGGGACACTGAAGCTTTCTTT.

V usage is TRBV5-4 and J usage is TRBJ2-5; D is possibly TRBD1 (5 bases). V lost 2 bases to trimming and J lost 3 bases, with 8 bases between them. Germline V gene data show CDR1 as SGHNT and CDR2 as YYREEE (reference sequence). The CDR3 sequence is 13 residues long. CDR3 DNA sequence: TGTGCCAGCAGCTTAGGGGCAGAAGAGACCCAGTACTTC. Protein product: CASSLGAEETQYF.

CDR3 DNA sequence: TGTGCCAGCCGCCCCGGGGGGGCCCAGGGGTGGGAGACCCAGTACTTC. This sequence encodes CASRPGGAQGWETQYF. The chain combines TRBV7-2 with TRBJ2-5; 8 bases match TRBD2. The ends lost 8 bases at V and 5 bases at J; junction bases unmatched: 16. The CDR3 is made up of 16 amino acids. CDR1 SGHTA and CDR2 FQGNSA come from the germline V gene.

The rearrangement joins TRBV9 to TRBJ2-1; 10 bases map to TRBD1. This CDR3 region has 16 residues. CDR1 SGDLS and CDR2 YYNGEE come from the germline V gene. After removal of 3 bases from V and 2 bases from J, the junction contained 5 bases not matched to a gene. The CDR3 DNA follows: TGTGCCAGCAGCGCGGGACAGGGGAGTCCCTACAATGAGCAGTTCTTC. Amino acids: CASSAGQGSPYNEQFF.

This clone was picked up a small number of times. The chain carries TRBV29-1 and TRBJ2-7; a possible D gene is TRBD1 (5 bases). This CDR3 is built from 13 residues. Germline V gene sequence: CDR1 SQVTM, CDR2 ANQGSEA. The ends were cut back, 4 bases at V and 7 bases at J, with 17 bases in the middle. CDR3: CSVVRLSPGEQYF. The CDR3 coding sequence is TGCAGCGTTGTCCGATTGTCCCCAGGGGAGCAGTACTTC.

This clone was recorded only once. The chain links TRBV7-8 to TRBJ2-7; the match to TRBD2 covers 10 bases. This CDR3 comprises 16 residues. Trimming removed 0 bases from V and 1 base from J; junction bases left unmatched: 3. Germline V CDR1 and CDR2: SGHVS, FQNEAQ. Here the CDR3 reads CASSLAASGGSYEQYF. The CDR3 nucleotides read TGTGCCAGCAGCTTAGCTGCTAGCGGGGGTTCCTACGAGCAGTACTTC.

As DNA, the CDR3 is TGTGCCTGGGGTACAGGGGGCTTTACCGGGGAGCTGTTTTTT. Protein product: CAWGTGGFTGELFF. J is TRBJ2-2 and V is TRBV30, with 9 bases that match TRBD1. The CDR3 totals 14 residues. Germline-derived CDR1 and CDR2 are GTSNPN and SVGIG (reference sequence). V was pared by 5 bases and J by 5 bases, with 6 bases of the junction left unmatched.

This chain uses TRBV5-4 with TRBJ2-1; possibly TRBD2 for D (7 bases). CDR3 length equals 15 residues. Germline V gene lookup returns CDR1 SGHNT and CDR2 YYREEE (reference sequence). V was cut by 4 bases and J by 4 bases, with 15 bases left in between. The CDR3 DNA follows: TGTGCCAGCAGCCTTTACGGGGGGCCGTACAATGAGCAGTTCTTC. It specifies CASSLYGGPYNEQFF. Complete variable domain (other parts from reference TRBV5-4 and TRBJ2-1): ETGVTQSPTHLIKTRGQQVTLRCSSQSGHNTVSWYQQALGQGPQFIFQYYREEENGRGNFPPRFSGLQFPNYSSELNVNALELDDSALYLCASSLYGGPYNEQFFGPGTRLTVL.

This clone is a singleton in its sample. The genes are TRBV11-3 and TRBJ1-1; D is undetermined. This CDR3 contains 14 residues. With 1 base removed from V and 1 base from J, the gap between germline ends came to 7 bases. Germline CDR1 reads SGHNT; CDR2 reads YENEEA. The CDR3: CASSLGGSNTEAFF. The CDR3 nucleotides read TGTGCCAGCAGCTTAGGAGGCTCGAACACTGAAGCTTTCTTT.

This clone occurred once. The rearrangement uses TRBV28 and TRBJ1-2; the D gene is possibly TRBD1 (5 bases). The CDR3 has 13 residues. V was shortened by 11 bases and J by 6 bases, with 19 bases between the two germline ends. The germline V gene has CDR1 MDHEN and CDR2 SYDVKM. The CDR3 here is CALLSARADGYTF. The CDR3 coding sequence is TGTGCCCTATTAAGTGCCAGGGCCGATGGCTACACCTTC.

The rearrangement uses TRBV9 and TRBJ1-3; tentative D call: TRBD1 (5 bases). CDR3 size: 14 residues. Germline V CDR1 and CDR2: SGDLS, YYNGEE. Trimming took 6 bases from V and 3 from J, leaving 13 bases between them. The CDR3 loop reads CASTKPGVGNTIYF. The CDR3 DNA sequence: TGTGCCAGCACAAAACCGGGGGTTGGAAACACCATATATTTT.

The rearrangement joins TRBV25-1 to TRBJ1-5; perhaps TRBD1 as D (6 bases). Germline V gene lookup returns CDR1 MGHDK and CDR2 SYGVNS. This CDR3 is 14 amino acids long. Trimming pared 8 bases from V and 6 bases from J, leaving 17 bases between. CDR3 residues: CASSPGGAGQPQHF. CDR3 nucleotides: TGTGCCAGCTCCCCGGGGGGCGCGGGTCAGCCCCAGCATTTT.

The chain carries TRBV15 and TRBJ2-2; 8 bases are shared with TRBD2. Germline V gene sequence: CDR1 LNHNV, CDR2 YYDKDF (reference sequence). This CDR3 has 15 amino acids. Trimming took 6 bases from V and 7 from J; bases not matched to a gene: 10. Written as DNA, the CDR3 is TGTGCCACCAGGTCGGGAGGGAGGGTAGGCGGGGAGCTGTTTTTT. Translated: CATRSGGRVGGELFF.

V gene TRBV6-5 combines with J gene TRBJ2-7; 9 nucleotides align to TRBD2. V gave up 6 bases and J gave up 0 bases; unmatched junction bases: 6. The CDR3 extends over 15 amino acids. Germline assignment: CDR1 MNHEY and CDR2 SVGAGI. The chain's CDR3 is CASRGLAVSSYEQYF. CDR3 sequence (DNA): TGTGCCAGCAGGGGACTAGCCGTCAGCTCCTACGAGCAGTACTTC.

V and J are TRBV30 and TRBJ2-2; maybe TRBD1 (6 bases). V was trimmed by 2 bases and J by 6 bases, leaving 16 bases between them. This CDR3 is 15 amino acids long. The germline V gene encodes CDR1 GTSNPN and CDR2 SVGIG (reference sequence). Here the CDR3 DNA reads TGTGCCTGGAGTCACAGGGTTGTATCCTCCGGGGAGCTGTTTTTT. This encodes CAWSHRVVSSGELFF.

The chain uses TRBV5-1 and TRBJ2-1; 11 bases line up with TRBD2. The CDR3 consists of 15 residues. The V gene's germline CDR1 is SGHRS and CDR2 YFSETQ. V dropped 4 bases and J dropped 3; count of bases not matched to a gene: 3. CDR3 sequence reads: CASSPGTSGYNEQFF. CDR3 DNA: TGCGCCAGCAGCCCCGGGACTAGCGGCTACAATGAGCAGTTCTTC.

This rearrangement joins TRBV7-2 to TRBJ1-2, with D perhaps matching TRBD1 (5 bases). V was shortened by 5 bases and J by 8 bases, with 15 bases between the two germline ends. Germline CDR1 reads SGHTA; CDR2 reads FQGNSA. The CDR3 covers 13 residues. In DNA, the CDR3 is TGTGCCAGCAGCCGCGGGGCCGGTGGGGGCTACACCTTC. This encodes CASSRGAGGGYTF.